Listed here are 24 T cell receptor beta chains from one sample, sequenced in a study of CD8 T cells in Susac syndrome. The RNA input was roughly 0.45 to 1 ug, and it was reverse transcribed with random hexamers. TCRdb recomputed calls from the immunoSEQ multiplex PCR reads with MiXCR, one row per CDR3 protein. The profile shows 75,000 to 95,000 distinct CDR3 sequences, just under 95% of them singletons. The sequenced sample consisted of CD8+ T cells from PBMCs. The receptors come from a human donor with Susac syndrome.

The rearrangement uses TRBV5-6 and TRBJ2-3, with 11 bases identical to TRBD1. The CDR3 is 19 residues long. Germline CDR1 is SGHDT and CDR2 is YYEEEE. V lost 0 bases to trimming and J lost 4 bases; unmatched junction nucleotides: 13. The CDR3 loop is CASSLDHDEDRGLADTQYF. The CDR3 DNA reads as TGTGCCAGCAGCTTGGATCATGATGAGGACAGGGGGCTCGCAGATACGCAGTATTTT.

CDR3 nucleotides: TGTGCCACCAGCAGAGAAAGGGTTTCGAGCGGGGCTGCGGGGGACTATGGCTACACCTTC. Its translation is CATSRERVSSGAAGDYGYTF. This chain connects TRBV15 to TRBJ1-2, with D possibly being TRBD1 (5 bases). The V end lost 0 bases, the J end lost 3 bases, and 26 bases lay between the germline ends. Per germline, CDR1 LNHNV and CDR2 YYDKDF (reference sequence). This CDR3 is 20 amino acids long. Full variable domain (missing parts from reference TRBV15 and TRBJ1-2): DAMVIQNPRYQVTQFGKPVTLSCSQTLNHNVMYWYQQKSSQAPKLLFHYYDKDFNNEADTPDNFQSRRPNTSFCFLDIRSPGLGDTAMYLCATSRERVSSGAAGDYGYTFGSGTRLTVV.

The rearrangement joins TRBV7-9 to TRBJ2-1; the D is unclear. Between the trimmed V and J ends, which lost 5 bases and 9 bases, there was a span of 20 bases. Germline V CDR1 and CDR2: SEHNR, FQNEAQ (reference sequence). This CDR3 region has 15 residues. The CDR3 sequence is CASSRPAQPAGEQFF. CDR3 DNA: TGTGCCAGCAGCCGGCCTGCGCAGCCCGCAGGTGAGCAGTTCTTC.

This chain joins TRBV29-1 and TRBJ2-7; TRBD2 matches 11 bases. J lost 0 bases, V lost 7 bases, and 11 bases had no gene match. This CDR3 region has 16 residues. Germline CDR1 and CDR2: SQVTM and ANQGSEA. The DNA of the CDR3 is TGCAGCGCCCAGGGACTAGCGGAGGGAAGCTCCTACGAGCAGTACTTC. It is translated as CSAQGLAEGSSYEQYF.

CDR3 residues: CASSRTDGDRELFF. Here the CDR3 DNA reads TGTGCCAGCAGCAGGACAGATGGGGACCGGGAGCTGTTTTTT. The chain combines TRBV7-6 with TRBJ2-2; tentative D call: TRBD1 (6 bases). The CDR3 contains 14 residues. V was clipped by 5 bases and J by 9 bases, with 16 bases between them. Germline V gene lookup returns CDR1 SGHVS and CDR2 FNYEAQ.

The V and J genes are TRBV19 and TRBJ1-1, with unresolved D. This CDR3 comprises 14 residues. Trimming shortened V by 6 bases and J by 8 bases, and 19 bases separated the two germline ends. The germline gives CDR1 LNHDA, CDR2 SQIVND (reference sequence). The CDR3 loop reads CASSRGRPSVEAFF. The DNA of the CDR3 is TGTGCCAGTAGCCGAGGGAGGCCATCGGTGGAAGCTTTCTTT.

The chain has TRBV15 and TRBJ1-1; D remains ambiguous. The germline CDR1 and CDR2 sequences are LNHNV and YYDKDF (reference sequence). V lost 7 bases, J lost 3 bases, and 15 bases lay in between. The CDR3 is 14 residues long. The CDR3 nucleotides are TGTGCCACCACCCCGCCGGGGAGGGACACTGAAGCTTTCTTT. This translates into CATTPPGRDTEAFF.

V gene TRBV6-2 or TRBV6-3 combines with J gene TRBJ2-5, with D unresolved. In germline, CDR1 is MNHEY, CDR2 SVGEGT. Deletions cut 0 bases from V and 6 bases from J, with 5 bases between. This CDR3 is 12 amino acids long. The CDR3 region is CASSYSLKTQYF. The CDR3 DNA reads TGTGCCAGCAGTTACTCCCTGAAGACCCAGTACTTC.

The chain carries TRBV27 and TRBJ2-3; D gene ambiguous. Germline-derived CDR1 and CDR2 are MNHEY and SMNVEV (reference sequence). Trimming removed 4 bases from V and 3 bases from J, with 8 bases in between. The CDR3 spans 13 residues. CDR3 sequence reads: CASSSARTDTQYF. CDR3 in DNA: TGTGCCAGCAGTTCTGCCCGGACAGATACGCAGTATTTT.

The chain combines TRBV7-9 with TRBJ2-3, with 7 bases identical to TRBD1. The CDR3 has 15 residues. The junction had 8 bases not matched to a gene; V was cut back by 4 bases and J by 4 bases. Germline CDR1 reads SEHNR; CDR2 reads FQNEAQ (reference sequence). The CDR3: CASSSQTGPADTQYF. The DNA for the CDR3 is TGTGCCAGCAGCTCCCAGACAGGGCCCGCAGATACGCAGTATTTT.

This clonotype was seen a single time. The rearrangement links TRBV5-7 to TRBJ2-2, with D maybe TRBD2 (6 bases). TRBV5-7 is filed as an ORF, its function uncertain. The CDR3 consists of 16 residues. V was cut by 4 bases and J by 7 bases, with 20 bases left in between. The CDR3 sequence: CASSNPQGMEGGELFF. The CDR3 DNA sequence: TGTGCCAGCAGCAACCCCCAGGGAATGGAGGGCGGGGAGCTGTTTTTT.

In this sample, this clonotype turned up once. The V call is TRBV13, the J call TRBJ1-1, with 8 bases identical to TRBD1. Germline CDR1 PRHDT, CDR2 FYEKMQ (reference sequence). This CDR3 region has 14 residues. The ends lost 6 bases at V and 3 bases at J; junction bases unmatched: 6. The CDR3: CASRPQTGDTEAFF. The CDR3, as DNA: TGTGCCAGCAGACCCCAGACAGGGGACACTGAAGCTTTCTTT.

The rearrangement links TRBV29-1 to TRBJ1-5; D not certain. Germline V gene sequence: CDR1 SQVTM, CDR2 ANQGSEA. Trimming removed 7 bases at V and 4 bases at J, with 11 bases between. The length of the CDR3 is 12 residues. The CDR3 region has the DNA TGCAGCGCTTGGACTGGGAATCAGCCCCAGCATTTT. Encoded protein: CSAWTGNQPQHF.

This chain joins TRBV20-1 and TRBJ2-1, with 8 bases aligning to TRBD2. This CDR3 contains 14 residues. V lost 7 bases and J lost 0; bases outside the gene matches: 5. Germline CDR1 and CDR2: DFQATT and SNEGSKA (reference sequence). Written as DNA, the CDR3 is TGCAGTGGGGTGGGACTAGACTCCTACAATGAGCAGTTCTTC. Its translation: CSGVGLDSYNEQFF.

This chain uses TRBV18 with TRBJ2-1; TRBD1 is a possible D gene (6 bases). V was cut by 2 bases and J by 0 bases, with 11 bases left in between. From germline, CDR1 is KGHSH and CDR2 LQKENI. This CDR3 spans 16 amino acids. The CDR3 DNA follows: TGTGCCAGCTCACCAGAGGGGGAGTCCTCCTACAATGAGCAGTTCTTC. Its protein product is CASSPEGESSYNEQFF.

In this sample, this clonotype turned up once. This sequence joins TRBV19 and TRBJ2-1; 8 bases are a match to TRBD2. Looked up from germline, CDR1 is LNHDA and CDR2 is SQIVND (reference sequence). The length of the CDR3 is 14 residues. The V and J ends lost 2 bases and 4 bases, in that order; junction bases with no gene match: 1. Written as DNA, the CDR3 is TGTGCCAGTAGTATAAGCGGGAGATACAATGAGCAGTTCTTC. This sequence encodes CASSISGRYNEQFF.

This clonotype was counted a single time. Here the CDR3 reads CASSQAGLDLYNEQFF. The CDR3 DNA follows: TGTGCCAGCAGCCAAGCCGGGTTGGACCTCTACAATGAGCAGTTCTTC. The genes are TRBV3-1 and TRBJ2-1; D ambiguous. V lost 1 base and J 3 bases, leaving 13 bases between the germline ends. From germline, CDR1 is LGHDT and CDR2 YNNKEL (reference sequence). The CDR3 extends over 16 amino acids.

Only one count was recorded for this clonotype. CDR3 sequence: CASSMDRGIQETQYF. DNA of the CDR3: TGTGCCAGCAGCATGGACAGGGGGATCCAAGAGACCCAGTACTTC. The J gene is TRBJ2-5, the V gene TRBV7-2, with 10 bases matching TRBD1. CDR1 and CDR2 (germline): SGHTA, FQGNSA. V lost 5 bases, J lost 1 base, and 4 bases stayed unmatched. This CDR3 comprises 15 residues. Supplemented by reference TRBV7-2 and TRBJ2-5, the full variable domain reads GAGVSQSPSNKVTEKGKDVELRCDPISGHTALYWYRQSLGQGLEFLIYFQGNSAPDKSGLPSDRFSAERTGGSVSTLTIQRTQQEDSAVYLCASSMDRGIQETQYFGPGTRLLVL.

This clonotype was seen a single time. J is TRBJ2-7 and V is TRBV5-1; perhaps TRBD2 as D (5 bases). The germline gives CDR1 SGHRS, CDR2 YFSETQ. The CDR3 sequence is 12 residues long. V was clipped by 0 bases and J by 5 bases, with 6 bases between them. The CDR3 region is CASSLGGDEQYF. CDR3 sequence (DNA): TGCGCCAGCAGCTTGGGGGGAGACGAGCAGTACTTC.

The V call is TRBV7-9, the J call TRBJ1-1; tentatively, D is TRBD1 (6 bases). Trimming shortened V by 6 bases and J by 5 bases, and 16 bases separated the two germline ends. CDR1 and CDR2 (germline): SEHNR, FQNEAQ (reference sequence). The CDR3 has 14 amino acids. The CDR3 nucleotides read TGTGCCAGCAGTCGGGGGCAGGGGTTTACTGAAGCTTTCTTT. Amino acids: CASSRGQGFTEAFF. Full variable domain (remainder filled in from reference TRBV7-9 and TRBJ1-1): DTGVSQNPRHKITKRGQNVTFRCDPISEHNRLYWYRQTLGQGPEFLTYFQNEAQLEKSRLLSDRFSAERPKGSFSTLEIQRTEQGDSAMYLCASSRGQGFTEAFFGQGTRLTVV.

In this sample, this clonotype turned up a few times. This chain uses TRBV28 with TRBJ2-5, with D maybe TRBD1 (5 bases). Germline V gives CDR1 MDHEN, CDR2 SYDVKM. The germline V and J ends were trimmed by 6 bases and 5 bases, with 13 bases remaining between them. The CDR3 consists of 13 residues. Here the CDR3 DNA reads TGTGCCAGCAGCTCGGACATTGGGGAGACCCAGTACTTC. Amino acid sequence: CASSSDIGETQYF.

The chain links TRBV6-5 to TRBJ2-7; D gene ambiguous. Trimming took off 6 bases at V and 3 bases at J, with 15 bases between the two ends. Germline V lookup: CDR1 MNHEY, CDR2 SVGAGI. This CDR3 has 14 residues. In DNA form, the CDR3 reads TGTGCCAGCAGGCTCGGTCAGACGAACTACGAGCAGTACTTC. Its protein product is CASRLGQTNYEQYF.

CDR3 sequence (DNA): TGTGCCACCAGTGACCTGGACCGAGGCGAGGGCTACACCTTC. The encoded protein is CATSDLDRGEGYTF. The V and J genes are TRBV24-1 and TRBJ1-2; D is unclear. V dropped 4 bases and J dropped 8 bases, with 16 bases sitting between them. CDR1 KGHDR and CDR2 SFDVKD come from the germline V gene. The CDR3 spans 14 residues.

V is TRBV20-1 and J is TRBJ2-7, with a possible D match to TRBD1 (5 bases). The CDR3 has 14 amino acids. V was shortened by 3 bases and J by 3 bases, with 15 bases between the two germline ends. In germline, CDR1 is DFQATT, CDR2 SNEGSKA (reference sequence). DNA of the CDR3: TGCAGTGCTAGGGGGCTCCTTGGAATCTACGAGCAGTACTTC. It encodes CSARGLLGIYEQYF.